This is a list of T cell receptor beta chains from one sample in a study of vaccination and CD4 T cells after COVID-19. These TCRs are of unknown antigen specificity. One entry per CDR3 protein, called by TCRdb with MiXCR from the PCR reads. The table records more than 2,000 distinct CDR3 sequences, 18% of them present only once. The sample was CD4+ T cells from blood, cultured in vitro. Receptor source: a human donor in good health. The CDR3 runs from the conserved cysteine through the conserved F or W. Fields, in order: CDR3 DNA, CDR3 protein, clone size, J gene, V gene, D gene. D genes are given only for firm matches. Clone size is shown for a subset of rows, as once, few, many or a class of expanded clone.

CDR3nt: TGCAGTGCTAGACCCGCCGGGACAGGGGGCAACACTGAAGCTTTCTTT
CDR3aa: CSARPAGTGGNTEAFF
abundance: NA
j_gene: TRBJ1-1
v_gene: TRBV20-1
d_gene: TRBD1

CDR3nt: TGTGCCAGCAGCTCGGCCGCCAACAGTCGACAAGAGACCCAGTACTTC
CDR3aa: CASSSAANSRQETQYF
abundance: medium-sized
j_gene: TRBJ2-5
v_gene: TRBV7-8
d_gene: NA

CDR3nt: TGTGCCAGCAGCTTGCGGTTTAGCAATCAGCCCCAGCATTTT
CDR3aa: CASSLRFSNQPQHF
abundance: medium-sized
j_gene: TRBJ1-5
v_gene: TRBV7-2
d_gene: NA

CDR3nt: TGTGCCAGTAGCATCGGATCTGGGGCCAACGTCCTGACTTTC
CDR3aa: CASSIGSGANVLTF
abundance: NA
j_gene: TRBJ2-6
v_gene: TRBV19
d_gene: NA

CDR3nt: TGCGCCAGCAGCTTGCTGACAGCGGGGGGGCAAGAGACCCAGTACTTC
CDR3aa: CASSLLTAGGQETQYF
abundance: NA
j_gene: TRBJ2-5
v_gene: TRBV5-1
d_gene: TRBD2

CDR3nt: TGCAGCGTGGGGACAGTTGACACTGAAGCTTTCTTT
CDR3aa: CSVGTVDTEAFF
abundance: NA
j_gene: TRBJ1-1
v_gene: TRBV29-1
d_gene: TRBD1

CDR3nt: TGCAGTGCTAGCGGGAGGGCCCAGGCCTACAATGAGCAGTTCTTC
CDR3aa: CSASGRAQAYNEQFF
abundance: NA
j_gene: TRBJ2-1
v_gene: TRBV20-1
d_gene: TRBD2

CDR3nt: TGTGCCAGCAGCTTATCTATGCCCGGGGAGCTGTTTTTT
CDR3aa: CASSLSMPGELFF
abundance: medium-sized
j_gene: TRBJ2-2
v_gene: TRBV7-2
d_gene: NA

CDR3nt: TGTGCCAGCAGCGTGGACGGCTACAATGAGCAGTTCTTC
CDR3aa: CASSVDGYNEQFF
abundance: NA
j_gene: TRBJ2-1
v_gene: TRBV7-3
d_gene: NA

CDR3nt: TGTGCCAGCAGTAGGGCATCGGATAATTCACCCCTCCACTTT
CDR3aa: CASSRASDNSPLHF
abundance: medium-sized
j_gene: TRBJ1-6
v_gene: TRBV6-1
d_gene: NA

CDR3nt: TGCAGTGCTAGTGAGGCGGGACAGTTCACTGAAGCTTTCTTT
CDR3aa: CSASEAGQFTEAFF
abundance: large
j_gene: TRBJ1-1
v_gene: TRBV20-1
d_gene: TRBD1

CDR3nt: TGTGCCAGCAGCACAAGACTAAGTGGAGATACGCAGTATTTT
CDR3aa: CASSTRLSGDTQYF
abundance: medium-sized
j_gene: TRBJ2-3
v_gene: TRBV11-2
d_gene: NA

CDR3nt: TGTGCCAGCGTCGTGGGGACCGACTATGGCTACACCTTC
CDR3aa: CASVVGTDYGYTF
abundance: few
j_gene: TRBJ1-2
v_gene: TRBV28
d_gene: NA

CDR3nt: TGCAGTGCTCCCCGCCCGGGACAGTTCCCGAACACTGAAGCTTTCTTT
CDR3aa: CSAPRPGQFPNTEAFF
abundance: medium-sized
j_gene: TRBJ1-1
v_gene: TRBV20-1
d_gene: TRBD1

CDR3nt: TGTGCCAGCAGTTCCCGGACAGGGGTGTTTGGCTACACCTTC
CDR3aa: CASSSRTGVFGYTF
abundance: NA
j_gene: TRBJ1-2
v_gene: TRBV28
d_gene: TRBD1

CDR3nt: TGTGCCAGCAGCTTAGGTCGCTACGAGCAGTACTTC
CDR3aa: CASSLGRYEQYF
abundance: NA
j_gene: TRBJ2-7
v_gene: TRBV7-9
d_gene: NA

CDR3nt: TGCGCCAGCAGCCGTTACACTCTTCGTGGAGAGACCCAGTACTTC
CDR3aa: CASSRYTLRGETQYF
abundance: few
j_gene: TRBJ2-5
v_gene: TRBV4-1
d_gene: NA

CDR3nt: TGTGCCAGCAGCCCGGGGTCGGGTAATTCACCCCTCCACTTT
CDR3aa: CASSPGSGNSPLHF
abundance: few
j_gene: TRBJ1-6
v_gene: TRBV6-1
d_gene: NA

CDR3nt: TGCAGTGCTAGAGAAGGGGGAAGGGACACCGGGGAGCTGTTTTTT
CDR3aa: CSAREGGRDTGELFF
abundance: medium-sized
j_gene: TRBJ2-2
v_gene: TRBV20-1
d_gene: NA

CDR3nt: TGCAGTGCTAGAGATTGGGAACAGGGCTACGAGCAGTACTTC
CDR3aa: CSARDWEQGYEQYF
abundance: few
j_gene: TRBJ2-7
v_gene: TRBV20-1
d_gene: NA

CDR3nt: TGTGCCAGCAGCTTAGGGGTCAGCGGGGAAGATGGCGAGCAGTACTTC
CDR3aa: CASSLGVSGEDGEQYF
abundance: NA
j_gene: TRBJ2-7
v_gene: TRBV7-8
d_gene: TRBD2

CDR3nt: TGTGCCACCAGTCGTAGGACAGGGGCGGGCAATGAGCAGTTCTTC
CDR3aa: CATSRRTGAGNEQFF
abundance: few
j_gene: TRBJ2-1
v_gene: TRBV24-1
d_gene: TRBD1

CDR3nt: TGCAGTGCTAGTGGGGGAAGGGGAGAGACCCAGTACTTC
CDR3aa: CSASGGRGETQYF
abundance: NA
j_gene: TRBJ2-5
v_gene: TRBV20-1
d_gene: NA

CDR3nt: TGTGCCAGCAGCAAAGGTGGCAGGGGTGTCTCTGGGGCCAACGTCCTGACTTTC
CDR3aa: CASSKGGRGVSGANVLTF
abundance: NA
j_gene: TRBJ2-6
v_gene: TRBV21-1
d_gene: NA

CDR3nt: TGTGCCAGCAGCCCCCGGGACAGGGGGATTTATGGCTACACCTTC
CDR3aa: CASSPRDRGIYGYTF
abundance: NA
j_gene: TRBJ1-2
v_gene: TRBV12-3/TRBV12-4
d_gene: TRBD1

CDR3nt: TGTGCCATCGGAACGGACGGCATGAACACTGAAGCTTTCTTT
CDR3aa: CAIGTDGMNTEAFF
abundance: medium-sized
j_gene: TRBJ1-1
v_gene: TRBV10-3
d_gene: NA

CDR3nt: TGTGCCAGCTCACCGGCCCGGACAGGGGGTAACTATGGCTACACCTTC
CDR3aa: CASSPARTGGNYGYTF
abundance: few
j_gene: TRBJ1-2
v_gene: TRBV18
d_gene: TRBD1

CDR3nt: TGTGCCACCACCGGGACAGGGGATTCCGGGGAGCTGTTTTTT
CDR3aa: CATTGTGDSGELFF
abundance: NA
j_gene: TRBJ2-2
v_gene: TRBV10-3
d_gene: TRBD1

CDR3nt: TGTGCCAGCAGCTTAGCTCCCCCAGGGGCCGCCTACGAGCAGTACTTC
CDR3aa: CASSLAPPGAAYEQYF
abundance: once
j_gene: TRBJ2-7
v_gene: TRBV7-2
d_gene: NA

CDR3nt: TGTGCCAGCAGCTTAAGGGTCGGGGGTAATTCACCCCTCCACTTT
CDR3aa: CASSLRVGGNSPLHF
abundance: once
j_gene: TRBJ1-6
v_gene: TRBV7-6
d_gene: NA

CDR3nt: TGTGCCAACTCCCTAGCGGGGGGGCCCGAAGAGACCCAGTACTTC
CDR3aa: CANSLAGGPEETQYF
abundance: NA
j_gene: TRBJ2-5
v_gene: TRBV7-9
d_gene: TRBD2

CDR3nt: TGTGCCAGTAGTCACCTAAACTATGGCTACACCTTC
CDR3aa: CASSHLNYGYTF
abundance: medium-sized
j_gene: TRBJ1-2
v_gene: TRBV19
d_gene: NA

CDR3nt: TGTGCCAGCAGCCTAGGGGGGTTAGCGGGACGCTACGAGCAGTACTTC
CDR3aa: CASSLGGLAGRYEQYF
abundance: few
j_gene: TRBJ2-7
v_gene: TRBV7-9
d_gene: TRBD2

CDR3nt: TGTGCCAGCAGCCGAATGACACGCTCCTACGAGCAGTACTTC
CDR3aa: CASSRMTRSYEQYF
abundance: medium-sized
j_gene: TRBJ2-7
v_gene: TRBV7-9
d_gene: NA

CDR3nt: TGTGCCAGCAGCGTTGCCTGGGACACCCGAGGAGGCTACACCTTC
CDR3aa: CASSVAWDTRGGYTF
abundance: NA
j_gene: TRBJ1-2
v_gene: TRBV9
d_gene: NA

CDR3nt: TGTGCCAGCAGTGATCGGGGGGCAGGTGAAAAACTGTTTTTT
CDR3aa: CASSDRGAGEKLFF
abundance: NA
j_gene: TRBJ1-4
v_gene: TRBV25-1
d_gene: NA

CDR3nt: TGTGCCAGCAGCCGGGACAGGGGCTACGAGCAGTACTTC
CDR3aa: CASSRDRGYEQYF
abundance: few
j_gene: TRBJ2-7
v_gene: TRBV6-1
d_gene: TRBD1

CDR3nt: TGTGCCTGGAGTTATCCAGGGGCCGATGAGCAGTTCTTC
CDR3aa: CAWSYPGADEQFF
abundance: few
j_gene: TRBJ2-1
v_gene: TRBV30
d_gene: NA

CDR3nt: TGTGCCAGCAGTGGGACAGGGGAAAGAGCTCGCTACGAGCAGTACTTC
CDR3aa: CASSGTGERARYEQYF
abundance: few
j_gene: TRBJ2-7
v_gene: TRBV6-1
d_gene: TRBD1

CDR3nt: TGTGCCAGCAGCTCCATCGGCGATGTCTCCTACAATGAGCAGTTCTTC
CDR3aa: CASSSIGDVSYNEQFF
abundance: NA
j_gene: TRBJ2-1
v_gene: TRBV7-8
d_gene: NA

CDR3nt: TGTGCCAGCAGTTTCGGTAGGAGCAGCAATCAGCCCCAGCATTTT
CDR3aa: CASSFGRSSNQPQHF
abundance: NA
j_gene: TRBJ1-5
v_gene: TRBV28
d_gene: NA

CDR3nt: TGCAGCGGATTGTTCTTTTTGGGGGACTCAGCCCAGCAGTACTTC
CDR3aa: CSGLFFLGDSAQQYF
abundance: few
j_gene: TRBJ2-7
v_gene: TRBV29-1
d_gene: NA

CDR3nt: TGTGCCAGCAGGAGACAGGGCAACTATGGCTACACCTTC
CDR3aa: CASRRQGNYGYTF
abundance: few
j_gene: TRBJ1-2
v_gene: TRBV28
d_gene: TRBD1